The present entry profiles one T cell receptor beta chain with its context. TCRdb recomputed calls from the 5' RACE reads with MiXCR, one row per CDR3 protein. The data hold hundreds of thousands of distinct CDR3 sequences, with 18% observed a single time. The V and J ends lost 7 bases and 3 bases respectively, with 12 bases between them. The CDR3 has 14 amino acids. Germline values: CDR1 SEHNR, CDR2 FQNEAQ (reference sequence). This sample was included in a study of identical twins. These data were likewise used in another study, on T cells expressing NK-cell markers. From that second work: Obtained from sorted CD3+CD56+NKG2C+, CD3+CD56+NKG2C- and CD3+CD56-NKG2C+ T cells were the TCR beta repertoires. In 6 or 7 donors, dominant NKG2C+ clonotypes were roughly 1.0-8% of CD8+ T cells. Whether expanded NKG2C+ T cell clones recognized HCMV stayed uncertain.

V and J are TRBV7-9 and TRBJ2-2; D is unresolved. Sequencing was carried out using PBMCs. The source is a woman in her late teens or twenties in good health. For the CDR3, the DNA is TGTGCCAGCACCCCGCGGAGCGACACCGGGGAGCTGTTTTTT. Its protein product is CASTPRSDTGELFF. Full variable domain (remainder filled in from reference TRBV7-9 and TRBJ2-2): DTGVSQNPRHKITKRGQNVTFRCDPISEHNRLYWYRQTLGQGPEFLTYFQNEAQLEKSRLLSDRFSAERPKGSFSTLEIQRTEQGDSAMYLCASTPRSDTGELFFGEGSRLTVL.